This TCR beta chain was profiled in a study of control samples from healthy donors and cancer patients. This clone was counted once. This CDR3 has 11 amino acids. V was cut by 2 bases and J by 3 bases, with 4 bases left in between. The germline V gene has CDR1 DFQATT and CDR2 SNEGSKA (reference sequence). Generated by immunoSEQ multiplex PCR, the TCRdb table keeps only in-frame clones and is missing some. The sample lists some 65,000 clones; around four fifths were seen once. Sequenced material: PBMCs. The chain combines TRBV20-1 with TRBJ2-5; D unclear. The sequence was collected from a woman in her 50s with lung cancer. The CDR3 spells CSARPEETQYF. The CDR3 DNA reads TGCAGTGCTAGACCGGAAGAGACCCAGTACTTC.